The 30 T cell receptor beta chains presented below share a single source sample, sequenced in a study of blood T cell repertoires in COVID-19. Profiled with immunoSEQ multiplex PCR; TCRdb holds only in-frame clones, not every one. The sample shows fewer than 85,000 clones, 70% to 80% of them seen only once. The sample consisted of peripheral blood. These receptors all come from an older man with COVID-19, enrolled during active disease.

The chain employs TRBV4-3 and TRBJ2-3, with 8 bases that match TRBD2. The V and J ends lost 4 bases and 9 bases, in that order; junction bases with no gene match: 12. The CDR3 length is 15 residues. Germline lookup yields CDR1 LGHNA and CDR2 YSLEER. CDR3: CASSPEGRREDTQYF. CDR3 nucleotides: TGCGCCAGCAGCCCGGAAGGACGGCGGGAGGACACGCAGTATTTT.

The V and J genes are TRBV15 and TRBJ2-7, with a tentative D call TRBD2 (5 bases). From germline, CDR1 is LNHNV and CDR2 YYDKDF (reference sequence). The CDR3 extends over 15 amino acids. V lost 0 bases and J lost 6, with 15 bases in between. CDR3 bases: TGTGCCACCAGCAGAGAGGGGAGAGAAATGGGCGAGCAGTACTTC. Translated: CATSREGREMGEQYF.

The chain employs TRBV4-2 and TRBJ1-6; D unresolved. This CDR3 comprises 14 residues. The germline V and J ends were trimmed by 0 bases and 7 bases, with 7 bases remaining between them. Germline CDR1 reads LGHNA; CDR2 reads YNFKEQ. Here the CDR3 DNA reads TGTGCCAGCAGCCAAGAACTTCTGAATTCACCCCTCCACTTT. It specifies CASSQELLNSPLHF.

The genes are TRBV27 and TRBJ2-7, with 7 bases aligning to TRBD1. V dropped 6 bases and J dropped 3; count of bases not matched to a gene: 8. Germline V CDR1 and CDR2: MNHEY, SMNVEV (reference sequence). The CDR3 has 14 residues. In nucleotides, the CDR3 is TGTGCCAGCAGCCCTCTGACAGGGAGCTACGAGCAGTACTTC. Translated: CASSPLTGSYEQYF.

The CDR3 spells CASSTQYRPGYGYTF. The CDR3 nucleotides are TGTGCCAGCAGCACTCAATACAGGCCGGGCTATGGCTACACCTTC. The J gene is TRBJ1-2, the V gene TRBV9; TRBD1 is a possible D gene (5 bases). The CDR3 loop spans 15 amino acids. The V gene's germline CDR1 is SGDLS and CDR2 YYNGEE. The V and J ends lost 4 bases and 4 bases respectively, with 17 bases between them.

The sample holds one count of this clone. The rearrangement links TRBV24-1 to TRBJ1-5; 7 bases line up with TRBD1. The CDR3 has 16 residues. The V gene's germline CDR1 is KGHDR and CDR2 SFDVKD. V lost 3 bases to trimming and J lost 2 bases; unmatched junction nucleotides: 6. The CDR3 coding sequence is TGTGCCACCAGTGATCCCCGAGGGGGCGGCAATCAGCCCCAGCATTTT. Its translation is CATSDPRGGGNQPQHF.

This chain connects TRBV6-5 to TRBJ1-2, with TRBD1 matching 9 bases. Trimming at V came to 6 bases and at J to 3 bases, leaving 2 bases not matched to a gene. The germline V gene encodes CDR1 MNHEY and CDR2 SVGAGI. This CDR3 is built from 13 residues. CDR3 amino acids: CASSWTGDYGYTF. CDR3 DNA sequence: TGTGCCAGCAGCTGGACAGGGGACTATGGCTACACCTTC.

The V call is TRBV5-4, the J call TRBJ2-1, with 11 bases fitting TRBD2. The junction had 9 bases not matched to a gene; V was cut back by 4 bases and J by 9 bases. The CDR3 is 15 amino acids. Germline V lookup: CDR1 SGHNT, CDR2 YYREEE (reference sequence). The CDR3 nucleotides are TGTGCCAGCAGCCTTACTAGCGGGAGATTGGGTGAGCAGTTCTTC. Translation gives CASSLTSGRLGEQFF. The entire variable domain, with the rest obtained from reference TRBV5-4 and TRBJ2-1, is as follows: ETGVTQSPTHLIKTRGQQVTLRCSSQSGHNTVSWYQQALGQGPQFIFQYYREEENGRGNFPPRFSGLQFPNYSSELNVNALELDDSALYLCASSLTSGRLGEQFFGPGTRLTVL.

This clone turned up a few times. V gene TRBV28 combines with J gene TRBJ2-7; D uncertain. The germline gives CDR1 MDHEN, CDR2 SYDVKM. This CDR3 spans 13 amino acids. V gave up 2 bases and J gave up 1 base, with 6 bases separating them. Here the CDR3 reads CASSLGASYEQYF. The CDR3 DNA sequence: TGTGCCAGCAGTTTAGGTGCGTCCTACGAGCAGTACTTC.

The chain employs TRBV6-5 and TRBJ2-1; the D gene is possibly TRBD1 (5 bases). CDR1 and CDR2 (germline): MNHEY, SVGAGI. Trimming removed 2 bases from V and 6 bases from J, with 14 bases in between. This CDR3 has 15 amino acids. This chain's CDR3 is CASSYGKGIFNEQFF. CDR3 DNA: TGTGCCAGCAGTTACGGGAAGGGGATATTCAATGAGCAGTTCTTC.

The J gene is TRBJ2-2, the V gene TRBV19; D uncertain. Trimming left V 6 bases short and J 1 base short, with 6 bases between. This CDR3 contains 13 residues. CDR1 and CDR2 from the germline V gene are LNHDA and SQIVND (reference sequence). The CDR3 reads CASRLWNTGELFF. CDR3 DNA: TGTGCCAGTAGACTATGGAACACCGGGGAGCTGTTTTTT.

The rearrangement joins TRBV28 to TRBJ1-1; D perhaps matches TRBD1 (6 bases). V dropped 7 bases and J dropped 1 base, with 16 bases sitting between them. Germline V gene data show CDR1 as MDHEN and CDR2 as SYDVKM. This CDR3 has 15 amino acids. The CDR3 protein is CASIELGQQNTEAFF. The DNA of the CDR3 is TGTGCCAGCATCGAACTAGGACAGCAGAACACTGAAGCTTTCTTT.

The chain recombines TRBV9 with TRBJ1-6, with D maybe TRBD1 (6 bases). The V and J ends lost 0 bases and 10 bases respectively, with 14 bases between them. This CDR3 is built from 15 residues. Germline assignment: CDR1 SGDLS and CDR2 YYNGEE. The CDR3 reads CASSVEGTLGSPLHF. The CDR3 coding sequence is TGTGCCAGCAGCGTAGAGGGGACATTGGGGTCACCCCTCCACTTT. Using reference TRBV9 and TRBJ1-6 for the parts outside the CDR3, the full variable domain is DSGVTQTPKHLITATGQRVTLRCSPRSGDLSVYWYQQSLDQGLQFLIQYYNGEERAKGNILERFSAQQFPDLHSELNLSSLELGDSALYFCASSVEGTLGSPLHFGNGTRLTVT.

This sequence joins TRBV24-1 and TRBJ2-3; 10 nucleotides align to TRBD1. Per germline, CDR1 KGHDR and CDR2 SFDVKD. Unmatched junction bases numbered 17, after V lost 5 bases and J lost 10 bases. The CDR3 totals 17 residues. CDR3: CATSGQGARSGLKAQYF. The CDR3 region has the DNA TGTGCCACCAGTGGACAGGGGGCGCGTAGTGGGTTGAAAGCGCAGTATTTT.

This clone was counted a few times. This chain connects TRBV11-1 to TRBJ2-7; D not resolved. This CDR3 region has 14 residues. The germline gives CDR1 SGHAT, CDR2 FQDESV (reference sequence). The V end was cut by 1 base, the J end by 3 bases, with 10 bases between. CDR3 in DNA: TGTGCCAGCAGCTTAGACGGGTTCTTCTACGAGCAGTACTTC. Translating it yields CASSLDGFFYEQYF.

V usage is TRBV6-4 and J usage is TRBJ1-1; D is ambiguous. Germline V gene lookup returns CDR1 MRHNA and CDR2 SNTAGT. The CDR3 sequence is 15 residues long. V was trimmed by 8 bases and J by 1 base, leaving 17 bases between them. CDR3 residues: CASPLAALWNTEAFF. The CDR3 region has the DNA TGTGCCAGCCCCCTAGCCGCCCTTTGGAACACTGAAGCTTTCTTT.

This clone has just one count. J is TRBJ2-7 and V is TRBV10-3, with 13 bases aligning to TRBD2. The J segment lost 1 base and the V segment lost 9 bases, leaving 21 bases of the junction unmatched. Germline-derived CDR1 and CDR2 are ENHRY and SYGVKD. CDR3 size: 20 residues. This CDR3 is CAIGGTGGTSGNDISYEQYF. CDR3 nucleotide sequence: TGTGCCATAGGTGGAACGGGTGGGACTAGCGGGAACGATATATCCTACGAGCAGTACTTC.

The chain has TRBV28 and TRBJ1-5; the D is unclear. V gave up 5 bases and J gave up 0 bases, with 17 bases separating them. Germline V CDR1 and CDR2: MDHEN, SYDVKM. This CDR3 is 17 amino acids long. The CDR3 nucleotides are TGTGCCAGCAGTCCCCGCCCGAGTAGCTATAGCAATCAGCCCCAGCATTTT. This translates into CASSPRPSSYSNQPQHF.

CDR3 nucleotides: TGTGCCAGCAGCCTACAGGGTTCCCCCTCCTACGAGCAGTACTTC. Translating gives CASSLQGSPSYEQYF. The V and J genes are TRBV28 and TRBJ2-7; TRBD1 might be the D (6 bases). Trimming left V 6 bases short and J 0 bases short, with 15 bases between. Germline V lookup: CDR1 MDHEN, CDR2 SYDVKM. The CDR3 has 15 amino acids.

In DNA form, the CDR3 reads TGTGCCAGCAGTTATACGGACAGCTACAATCAGCCCCAGCATTTT. It encodes CASSYTDSYNQPQHF. The chain carries TRBV28 and TRBJ1-5, with D possibly matching TRBD1 (6 bases). Germline V gene data show CDR1 as MDHEN and CDR2 as SYDVKM. This CDR3 contains 15 residues. V was shortened by 4 bases and J by 3 bases, with 13 bases between the two germline ends.

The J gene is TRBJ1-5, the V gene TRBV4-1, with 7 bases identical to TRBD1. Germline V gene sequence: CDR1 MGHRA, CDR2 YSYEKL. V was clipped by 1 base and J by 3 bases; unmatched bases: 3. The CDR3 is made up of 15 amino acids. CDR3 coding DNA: TGCGCCAGCAGCCAAGGACAGGGCTACAATCAGCCCCAGCATTTT. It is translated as CASSQGQGYNQPQHF.

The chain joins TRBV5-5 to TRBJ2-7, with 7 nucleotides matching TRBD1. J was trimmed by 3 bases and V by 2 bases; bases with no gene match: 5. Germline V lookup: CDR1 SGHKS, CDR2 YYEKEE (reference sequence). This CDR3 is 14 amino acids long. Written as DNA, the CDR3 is TGTGCCAGCAGCTTTGGGACAGTCTACTACGAGCAGTACTTC. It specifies CASSFGTVYYEQYF. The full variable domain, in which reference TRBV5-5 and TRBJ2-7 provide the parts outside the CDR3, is DAGVTQSPTHLIKTRGQQVTLRCSPISGHKSVSWYQQVLGQGPQFIFQYYEKEERGRGNFPDRFSARQFPNYSSELNVNALLLGDSALYLCASSFGTVYYEQYFGPGTRLTVT.

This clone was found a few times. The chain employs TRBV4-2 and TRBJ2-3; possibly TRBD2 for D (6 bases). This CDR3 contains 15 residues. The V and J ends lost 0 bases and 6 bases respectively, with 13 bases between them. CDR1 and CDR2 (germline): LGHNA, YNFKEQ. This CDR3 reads CASSQEIGRGDTQYF. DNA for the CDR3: TGTGCCAGCAGCCAAGAGATCGGGAGAGGGGATACGCAGTATTTT.

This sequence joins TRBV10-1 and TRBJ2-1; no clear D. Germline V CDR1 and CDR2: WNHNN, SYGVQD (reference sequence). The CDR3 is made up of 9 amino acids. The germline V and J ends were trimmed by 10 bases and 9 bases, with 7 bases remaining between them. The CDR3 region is CAKPSEQFF. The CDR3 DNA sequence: TGCGCCAAACCGAGTGAGCAGTTCTTC.

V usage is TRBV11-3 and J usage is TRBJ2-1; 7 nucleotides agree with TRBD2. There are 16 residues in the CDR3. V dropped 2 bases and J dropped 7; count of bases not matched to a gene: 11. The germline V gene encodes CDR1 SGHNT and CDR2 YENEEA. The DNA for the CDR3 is TGTGCCAGCAGCTTAATGGGAGGGCCAAGTCGGAATGAGCAGTTCTTC. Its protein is CASSLMGGPSRNEQFF. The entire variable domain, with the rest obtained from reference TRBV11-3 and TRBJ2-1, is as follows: EAGVVQSPRYKIIEKKQPVAFWCNPISGHNTLYWYLQNLGQGPELLIRYENEEAVDDSQLPKDRFSAERLKGVDSTLKIQPAELGDSAVYLCASSLMGGPSRNEQFFGPGTRLTVL.

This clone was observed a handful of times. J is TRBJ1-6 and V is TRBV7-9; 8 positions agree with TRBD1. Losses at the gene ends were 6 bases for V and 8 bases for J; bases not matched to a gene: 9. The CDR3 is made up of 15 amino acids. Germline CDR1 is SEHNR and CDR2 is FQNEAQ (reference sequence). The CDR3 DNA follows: TGTGCCAGCAGACGGGACAGGCCGGGGGATTCACCCCTCCACTTT. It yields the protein CASRRDRPGDSPLHF. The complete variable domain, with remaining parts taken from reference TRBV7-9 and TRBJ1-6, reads DTGVSQNPRHKITKRGQNVTFRCDPISEHNRLYWYRQTLGQGPEFLTYFQNEAQLEKSRLLSDRFSAERPKGSFSTLEIQRTEQGDSAMYLCASRRDRPGDSPLHFGNGTRLTVT.

CDR3 nucleotides: TGTGCCAGCAGCTCTTCCAGGGGGCGGGGCTATGGCTACACCTTC. Encoded protein: CASSSSRGRGYGYTF. J is TRBJ1-2 and V is TRBV7-2; 8 bases are shared with TRBD1. The junction had 8 bases not matched to a gene; V was cut back by 4 bases and J by 4 bases. Germline CDR1 SGHTA, CDR2 FQGNSA. The CDR3 covers 15 residues. The full variable domain, rest sourced from reference TRBV7-2 and TRBJ1-2, is GAGVSQSPSNKVTEKGKDVELRCDPISGHTALYWYRQSLGQGLEFLIYFQGNSAPDKSGLPSDRFSAERTGGSVSTLTIQRTQQEDSAVYLCASSSSRGRGYGYTFGSGTRLTVV.

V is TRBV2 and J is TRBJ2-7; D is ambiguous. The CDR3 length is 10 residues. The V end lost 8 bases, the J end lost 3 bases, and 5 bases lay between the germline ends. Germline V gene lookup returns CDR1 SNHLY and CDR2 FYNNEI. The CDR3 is CASAVYEQYF. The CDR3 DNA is TGTGCCAGCGCGGTCTACGAGCAGTACTTC.

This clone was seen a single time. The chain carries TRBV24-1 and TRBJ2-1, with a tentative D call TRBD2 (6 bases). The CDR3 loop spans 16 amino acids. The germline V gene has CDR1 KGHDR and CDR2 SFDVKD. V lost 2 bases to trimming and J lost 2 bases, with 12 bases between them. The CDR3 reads CATSDSRRATYNEQFF. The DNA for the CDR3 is TGTGCCACCAGTGATTCCAGGAGGGCCACCTACAATGAGCAGTTCTTC.

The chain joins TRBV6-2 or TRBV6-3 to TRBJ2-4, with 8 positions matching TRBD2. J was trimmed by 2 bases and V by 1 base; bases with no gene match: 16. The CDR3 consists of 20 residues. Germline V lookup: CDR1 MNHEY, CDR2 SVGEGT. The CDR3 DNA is TGTGCCAGCAGTTACTACGCGGGCGAGCGGGAGAGAAGGTCCAAAAACATTCAGTACTTC. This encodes CASSYYAGERERRSKNIQYF.